The 17 T cell receptor beta chains below come from one sample, sequenced in a study of Ad26.COV2.S vaccination and SARS-CoV-2 variants. Measured with immunoSEQ multiplex PCR; TCRdb has only the in-frame clones, and not every one. The repertoire includes roughly 500,000 clones, roughly 89% of them detected once, and about 13% sits in the top ten. This sample's treatment: roughly 18 received Ad26.COV2.S at low or high dose, single or two shots; a few received placebo; per-sample allocation not given. Samples came from day 63 after the first vaccine or placebo injection. Sequencing was performed on peripheral blood, taken in a trial of Ad26.COV2.S vaccine versus placebo. Receptors were obtained from a person aged 18-60 years who received the Ad26.COV2.S COVID-19 vaccine or a placebo.

V and J are TRBV4-3 and TRBJ1-1, with D uncertain. This CDR3 contains 15 residues. V lost 3 bases, J lost 3 bases, and 14 bases lay in between. Germline CDR1 is LGHNA and CDR2 is YSLEER. The CDR3 loop is CASSQGRVSDTEAFF. The CDR3 nucleotides read TGCGCCAGCAGCCAGGGGAGGGTATCCGACACTGAAGCTTTCTTT.

As for this clone: A much larger clone lies a single base off, so this may be a read error. This specimen includes other DNA sequences encoding the same CDR3. The J gene is TRBJ1-2, the V gene TRBV28; D is uncertain. There are 11 residues in the CDR3. V was cut by 2 bases and J by 2 bases, with 0 bases left in between. CDR1 MDHEN and CDR2 SYDVKM come from the germline V gene. As DNA, the CDR3 is TGTGCCAGCAGTTTAAACTATGGCTACACCTTC. Translation: CASSLNYGYTF.

V is TRBV7-9 and J is TRBJ1-2; D remains ambiguous. Germline V CDR1 and CDR2: SEHNR, FQNEAQ (reference sequence). The CDR3 contains 11 residues. Deletions cut 3 bases from V and 7 bases from J, with 6 bases between. CDR3 protein: CASSFLFGYTF. CDR3 in DNA: TGTGCCAGCAGCTTTCTATTTGGCTACACCTTC.

The rearrangement joins TRBV9 to TRBJ2-5; perhaps TRBD2 as D (6 bases). V was cut by 3 bases and J by 4 bases, with 16 bases left in between. The germline V gene encodes CDR1 SGDLS and CDR2 YYNGEE. The CDR3 runs to 15 residues. CDR3 nucleotides: TGTGCCAGCAGCGGCCTCGGTGGGAGGCTAGAGACCCAGTACTTC. Translated, it gives CASSGLGGRLETQYF.

The chain couples TRBV7-2 to TRBJ2-5; TRBD2 aligns across 14 bases. The CDR3 is made up of 17 amino acids. The V segment lost 5 bases and the J segment 5 bases; nucleotides outside the gene matches: 10. Germline assignment: CDR1 SGHTA and CDR2 FQGNSA. CDR3 protein: CASSPGVGLAGVETQYF. CDR3 bases: TGTGCCAGCAGCCCAGGGGTGGGACTAGCGGGAGTTGAGACCCAGTACTTC.

This chain uses TRBV5-8 with TRBJ2-3; weak D call: TRBD2 (8 bases). CDR3 size: 16 residues. Germline values: CDR1 SGHTS, CDR2 YDEGEE. V lost 1 base, J lost 7 bases, and 19 bases lay in between. CDR3 in amino acids: CASSLTGGGLVNTQYF. CDR3 bases: TGTGCCAGCAGCTTGACGGGAGGGGGCTTAGTGAATACGCAGTATTTT.

The CDR3 DNA is TGTGCCAGCTCCCGAAGGCTGGGGAGCAATCAGCCCCAGCATTTT. Protein sequence: CASSRRLGSNQPQHF. This chain uses TRBV7-8 with TRBJ1-5, with D unclear. This CDR3 contains 15 residues. Germline V gives CDR1 SGHVS, CDR2 FQNEAQ. V lost 8 bases and J 1 base, leaving 15 bases between the germline ends. The full variable domain, completed using reference TRBV7-8 and TRBJ1-5, is GAGVSQSPRYKVAKRGQDVALRCDPISGHVSLFWYQQALGQGPEFLTYFQNEAQLDKSGLPSDRFFAERPEGSVSTLKIQRTQQEDSAVYLCASSRRLGSNQPQHFGDGTRLSIL.

The rearrangement joins TRBV5-4 to TRBJ1-2; 7 bases are a match to TRBD1. Trimming cost V 4 bases and J 4 bases; bases outside gene matches: 4. The CDR3 length is 13 residues. CDR1 is SGHNT, CDR2 YYREEE, per germline (reference sequence). CDR3 protein: CASSQGQIYGYTF. The CDR3 nucleotides are TGTGCCAGCAGCCAGGGACAGATCTATGGCTACACCTTC.

The table lists this clone with a count of one. The chain employs TRBV5-1 and TRBJ1-2; D unresolved. V lost 0 bases, J lost 0 bases, and 15 bases lay in between. CDR1 SGHRS and CDR2 YFSETQ come from the germline V gene. The length of the CDR3 is 17 residues. CDR3 bases: TGCGCCAGCAGCTTGGACGACGTTCGGAGAGCTAACTATGGCTACACCTTC. Protein: CASSLDDVRRANYGYTF.

The V call is TRBV28, the J call TRBJ1-5, with D perhaps TRBD1 (6 bases). The length of the CDR3 is 15 residues. Trimming took 7 bases from V and 2 from J, leaving 15 bases between them. Germline V CDR1 and CDR2: MDHEN, SYDVKM. The CDR3 loop reads CASKTTGSGNQPQHF. The CDR3, as DNA: TGTGCCAGCAAAACCACAGGGTCGGGCAATCAGCCCCAGCATTTT.

This clone came up once. This chain joins TRBV19 and TRBJ1-2; a possible D gene is TRBD1 (6 bases). The V end was cut by 5 bases, the J end by 4 bases, with 11 bases between. The germline gives CDR1 LNHDA, CDR2 SQIVND (reference sequence). This CDR3 is built from 13 residues. The CDR3 spells CASSPQGTYGYTF. The CDR3 nucleotides read TGTGCCAGTAGTCCACAGGGAACCTATGGCTACACCTTC.

The chain combines TRBV19 with TRBJ2-1; 9 bases are shared with TRBD2. From germline, CDR1 is LNHDA and CDR2 SQIVND (reference sequence). CDR3 length: 15 amino acids. The junction had 5 bases not matched to a gene; V was cut back by 2 bases and J by 6 bases. The CDR3 loop reads CASSIRGGAVNEQFF. The CDR3 nucleotides read TGTGCCAGTAGTATACGCGGGGGGGCTGTCAATGAGCAGTTCTTC.

This chain links TRBV6-2 or TRBV6-3 with TRBJ2-3; the match to TRBD2 covers 10 bases. V gave up 2 bases and J gave up 7 bases; unmatched junction bases: 12. The CDR3 length is 17 residues. Germline V lookup: CDR1 MNHEY, CDR2 SVGEGT. The CDR3 DNA reads TGTGCCAGCAGTTACCTCCCGAGCGGGAGGGCCGGGAATACGCAGTATTTT. Translation: CASSYLPSGRAGNTQYF.

The chain is built from TRBV7-9 and TRBJ2-2, with TRBD1 identical over 9 bases. J lost 6 bases, V lost 0 bases, and 8 bases had no gene match. The germline V gene encodes CDR1 SEHNR and CDR2 FQNEAQ (reference sequence). The CDR3 has 17 residues. CDR3 region: CASSLALTGGLAGELFF. The DNA of the CDR3 is TGTGCCAGCAGCTTAGCGCTTACAGGGGGCTTGGCCGGGGAGCTGTTTTTT.

The chain links TRBV11-2 to TRBJ2-5, with TRBD2 as a possible D gene (6 bases). V shed 6 bases and J shed 3 bases, with 23 bases lying between them. The CDR3 length is 17 residues. The V gene's germline CDR1 is SGHAT and CDR2 FQNNGV. For the CDR3, the DNA is TGTGCCAGCAGAGACGGAACACGGGGTGGAGGGGAAGAGACCCAGTACTTC. Translated, it gives CASRDGTRGGGEETQYF. The variable domain in full, completed from reference TRBV11-2 and TRBJ2-5, reads EAGVAQSPRYKIIEKRQSVAFWCNPISGHATLYWYQQILGQGPKLLIQFQNNGVVDDSQLPKDRFSAERLKGVDSTLKIQPAKLEDSAVYLCASRDGTRGGGEETQYFGPGTRLLVL.

The chain carries TRBV3-1 (or the pseudogene TRBV3-2) and TRBJ2-7; TRBD2 matches at 7 bases. Trimming removed 4 bases from V and 6 bases from J; junction bases left unmatched: 9. CDR3 length: 14 residues. Germline values: CDR1 LGHDT, CDR2 YNNKEL (reference sequence). CDR3 in amino acids: CASSPGTTASEQYF. Written as DNA, the CDR3 is TGTGCCAGCAGCCCCGGGACTACCGCCTCCGAGCAGTACTTC.

As DNA, the CDR3 is TGTGCCAGCTCCCCAGGGGGGTATGAGCAGTTCTTC. This gives the protein CASSPGGYEQFF. The chain combines TRBV6-5 with TRBJ2-1; possible D gene TRBD1, 7 bases. V lost 8 bases and J 8 bases, leaving 13 bases between the germline ends. Germline CDR1 and CDR2: MNHEY and SVGAGI. The length of the CDR3 is 12 residues.